These 2 T cell receptor beta chains share one sample of origin, sequenced in a study of T-cell reconstitution after alpha-beta-depleted transplantation in children. The TCRbeta library was prepared with unique molecular identifiers. TCRdb ran MiXCR on the PCR reads and lists one entry per CDR3 protein. The data contain hundreds of thousands of distinct CDR3 sequences, around 13% of them singletons. The source material was PBMCs, sampled before TCRalphabeta/CD19-depleted stem cell transplant. Every receptor here comes from a girl aged 2 to 9 with congenital amegakaryocytic thrombocytopenia, due to receive a stem cell transplant.

The V and J genes are TRBV7-9 and TRBJ2-5; TRBD1 aligns across 10 bases. There are 15 residues in the CDR3. CDR1 and CDR2 from the germline V gene are SEHNR and FQNEAQ (reference sequence). J gave up 4 bases and V 5 bases, and 7 bases lay outside the gene matches. The CDR3 DNA is TGTGCCAGCAGCATAGACAGGGGGCGCGGAGAGACCCAGTACTTC. Encoded protein: CASSIDRGRGETQYF.

This clonotype was seen at least ten times. The chain combines TRBV28 with TRBJ1-5; no clear D gene. Deletions cut 2 bases from V and 4 bases from J, with 15 bases between. The V gene's germline CDR1 is MDHEN and CDR2 SYDVKM. The CDR3 loop spans 16 amino acids. CDR3 region: CASSLGSGYGNQPQHF. The CDR3, as DNA: TGTGCCAGCAGTTTAGGTTCCGGGTATGGGAATCAGCCCCAGCATTTT.